The T cell receptor beta chain described here comes from a study of CXCR3-negative and CXCR3-positive naive CD8 T cells. General observations from the study: CXCR3-positive naive cells carried more hydrophobic TRB CDR3s than CXCR3-negative naive cells did.

With UMI labels, 5' RACE was used to prepare the TRB cDNA libraries. TCRdb reworked the 5' RACE reads into one entry per CDR3 protein, no DNA. The sample table includes about 6,900 distinct CDR3 sequences. From germline, CDR1 is LGHDT and CDR2 YNNKEL (reference sequence). This CDR3 contains 13 residues. On this clonotype: Its target is unknown.

Input material: naive CXCR3+ CD8+ T cells from blood. Subset given: CD45RO-CCR7+CD27+CD95- naive CD8+ T cells expressing CXCR3 (TNR3+). The chain employs TRBV3-1 and TRBJ2-1; the TCRdb D gene call, TRBD1, has no DNA to confirm it. The origin of this receptor is a human donor in good health. Some clones in this sample may be carry-over from other donors' samples. The CDR3 loop reads CASSQDRGYEQFF.